The clone carrying this T cell receptor beta chain was seen a few times. The antigen remains unidentified. Trimming removed 5 bases from V and 2 bases from J, with 6 bases in between. The CDR3 length is 13 residues. Germline V gene sequence: CDR1 SEHNR, CDR2 FQNEAQ (reference sequence). This specimen comes from a study of T cell repertoires in cytomegalovirus infection. Points from the study as a whole: Ex vivo, HLA-C-restricted CMV-specific TCR beta clonotypes prevailed over the rest of the response.

A single record per CDR3 protein comes from TCRdb applying MiXCR to the reads. The sample has about 740,000 distinct CDR3 sequences, roughly a third seen once. The chain is built from TRBV7-9 and TRBJ2-2; no reliable D call. Source material: PBMCs. This clonotype was obtained from a human donor in good health (CMV status not recorded). Some clones in this sample may be carry-over from other donors' samples. DNA of the CDR3: TGTGCCAGCAGCCCCTATAACACCGGGGAGCTGTTTTTT. It yields the protein CASSPYNTGELFF.